The 20 T cell receptor beta chains given below trace back to one sample, sequenced in a study of T cells in Graves' hyperthyroidism and ophthalmopathy. Amplification of TCR beta CDR3 regions was performed using RNA transcripts as template. HTBI primers were employed in a first-round RT-PCR of the TCR CDR3. In TCRdb, the multiplex PCR reads were re-called with MiXCR into one record per CDR3 protein. The sample consists of more than 550,000 distinct CDR3 sequences, just under 45% of them appearing once. Sample: peripheral blood or thyroid tissue (not recorded which). These receptors all stem from an adult man with Graves' disease, either hyperthyroidism or ophthalmopathy (not recorded which).

This chain links TRBV20-1 with TRBJ2-7, with TRBD1 matching 8 bases. V lost 4 bases to trimming and J lost 2 bases; unmatched junction nucleotides: 7. Germline-derived CDR1 and CDR2 are DFQATT and SNEGSKA (reference sequence). The CDR3 totals 14 residues. CDR3 nucleotide sequence: TGCAGTGCTACTCGGGACAGGAGCACCTACGAGCAGTACTTC. Residues: CSATRDRSTYEQYF.

The rearrangement joins TRBV6-1 to TRBJ2-5; D gene uncertain. V was trimmed by 5 bases and J by 1 base, leaving 14 bases between them. This CDR3 comprises 15 residues. Germline-derived CDR1 and CDR2 are MNHNS and SASEGT. The CDR3 loop reads CASSYSGVSQETQYF. Here the CDR3 DNA reads TGTGCCAGCAGTTACTCTGGGGTATCCCAAGAGACCCAGTACTTC.

CDR3: CSLAPRAQETQYF. The CDR3 DNA sequence: TGCAGCTTAGCCCCTAGGGCCCAAGAGACCCAGTACTTC. The chain is built from TRBV29-1 and TRBJ2-5; no definite D call. V was pared by 8 bases and J by 1 base, with 14 bases between. Germline V CDR1 and CDR2: SQVTM, ANQGSEA. There are 13 residues in the CDR3.

In regard to this clonotype: At one end the junction does not follow the germline gene, possibly because of a read error. The genes are TRBV7-4 and TRBJ1-6, with D perhaps TRBD1 (6 bases). CDR3 size: 17 residues. Per the germline V gene, CDR1 is SGHVT and CDR2 is SQSDAQ. CDR3 sequence (DNA): TGTGCCAGCAGCTCGCACGACCTACAGGGTCCAGATTCACCCCTCCACTTC. Translated: CASSSHDLQGPDSPLHF.

This clonotype was seen only a few times. The genes are TRBV9 and TRBJ2-7, with TRBD2 as a possible D gene (7 bases). CDR1 SGDLS and CDR2 YYNGEE come from the germline V gene. This CDR3 is 15 amino acids long. Trimming stripped 0 bases from V and 5 bases from J, with 15 bases between. In DNA, the CDR3 is TGTGCCAGCAGCGTAGAGGATGGGGGGGCGGACGAGCAGTACTTC. Encoded protein: CASSVEDGGADEQYF.

The DNA of the CDR3 is TGCAGTGCTAGAGTATTATCTAGCGGCTCCTACGAGCAGTACTTC. Amino acid sequence: CSARVLSSGSYEQYF. The chain links TRBV20-1 to TRBJ2-7, with 7 bases fitting TRBD2. The germline V gene has CDR1 DFQATT and CDR2 SNEGSKA (reference sequence). The V gene end was trimmed by 1 base and the J gene end by 0 bases; junction bases not matched to a gene: 6. The CDR3 has 15 residues.

This chain uses TRBV29-1 with TRBJ1-2; 8 bases are a match to TRBD1. CDR1 and CDR2 (germline): SQVTM, ANQGSEA. The CDR3 has 16 amino acids. Unmatched junction bases numbered 7, after V lost 1 base and J lost 0 bases. The CDR3 here is CSVEVRGTGSNYGYTF. DNA of the CDR3: TGCAGCGTTGAAGTAAGAGGGACAGGATCTAACTATGGCTACACCTTC.

With respect to this clonotype: This clone may be a read error of a much larger clone one base away. The V call is TRBV10-3, the J call TRBJ1-2; 7 bases fit TRBD1. The CDR3 has 15 residues. Germline CDR1 and CDR2: ENHRY and SYGVKD. For the CDR3, the DNA is TGTGCCATCAGTGAGAACAGGGGTATCAACTATGACTACACCTTC. As protein: CAISENRGINYDYTF.

The chain recombines TRBV24-1 with TRBJ1-5; the D gene is possibly TRBD1 (5 bases). The length of the CDR3 is 14 residues. Germline V CDR1 and CDR2: KGHDR, SFDVKD. Trimming cost V 6 bases and J 2 bases, with 10 bases left between them. The CDR3 is CATSTGRGNQPQHF. In DNA, the CDR3 is TGTGCCACCAGTACGGGACGGGGCAATCAGCCCCAGCATTTT.

Concerning this clonotype itself: A read error may explain this, as a much larger clone is one base away. The V gene is TRBV29-1, the J gene TRBJ2-7; a weak D match, TRBD2 (6 bases). V was shortened by 4 bases and J by 6 bases, with 16 bases between the two germline ends. The CDR3 runs 13 residues. Germline CDR1 and CDR2: SQVTM and ANQGSEA. The CDR3, as DNA: TGCAGCGTTGCAGGCCGATTGGAGGGCGAGCAGTACTTC. Encoded protein: CSVAGRLEGEQYF.

There are a few counts of this clonotype. The genes are TRBV7-2 and TRBJ1-5; D remains unclear. The length of the CDR3 is 13 residues. Trimming took off 4 bases at V and 4 bases at J, with 8 bases between the two ends. Germline V lookup: CDR1 SGHTA, CDR2 FQGNSA. The CDR3 sequence: CASSYNTNQPQHF. CDR3 coding DNA: TGTGCCAGCAGCTATAACACGAATCAGCCCCAGCATTTT.

J is TRBJ1-1 and V is TRBV6-5, with 7 bases aligning to TRBD1. Germline V CDR1 and CDR2: MNHEY, SVGAGI. The J segment lost 6 bases and the V segment lost 5 bases, leaving 9 bases of the junction unmatched. The CDR3 sequence is 14 residues long. CDR3 nucleotide sequence: TGTGCCAGCAGTGACTTCCCAGGGGGGTCTGAAGCTTTCTTT. Amino acid sequence: CASSDFPGGSEAFF.

Worth noting for this clonotype: The junction does not match germline at one end; this may be a read error. The rearrangement uses TRBV7-9 and TRBJ1-2; TRBD1 might be the D (6 bases). Germline V lookup: CDR1 SEHNR, CDR2 FQNEAQ (reference sequence). The CDR3 spans 14 residues. CDR3 in DNA: TGTGCCAACAGCTTAATCCAGGGGAGCTATGGCTACACCTTC. Translating it yields CANSLIQGSYGYTF.

This clonotype turned up a few times. The chain is built from TRBV7-2 and TRBJ1-4; D is unresolved. The CDR3 runs to 15 residues. CDR1 and CDR2 from the germline V gene are SGHTA and FQGNSA. Between the trimmed V and J ends, which lost 0 bases and 4 bases, there was a span of 9 bases. The CDR3 reads CASSLAPAYNEKLFF. CDR3 nucleotide sequence: TGTGCCAGCAGCTTAGCACCGGCCTATAATGAAAAACTGTTTTTT.

The chain couples TRBV6-6 to TRBJ1-5, with TRBD1 matching 10 bases. Germline CDR1 reads MNHNY; CDR2 reads SVGAGI (reference sequence). Germline trimming cut 5 bases from V and 2 bases from J; bases unmatched to any gene: 6. CDR3 length: 16 amino acids. CDR3 region: CASSPDRGHGNQPQHF. CDR3 nucleotide sequence: TGTGCCAGCAGTCCCGACAGGGGGCACGGCAATCAGCCCCAGCATTTT.

This clonotype turned up a few times. The J gene is TRBJ2-5, the V gene TRBV5-1; 8 positions match TRBD2. J was trimmed by 4 bases and V by 0 bases; bases with no gene match: 5. Germline-derived CDR1 and CDR2 are SGHRS and YFSETQ. This CDR3 comprises 15 residues. In DNA form, the CDR3 reads TGCGCCAGCAGCTTGGGAGCGGGAGTCCGAGAGACCCAGTACTTC. Translated, it gives CASSLGAGVRETQYF.

The genes are TRBV20-1 and TRBJ1-2; 9 bases agree with TRBD1. Trimming cost V 3 bases and J 2 bases; bases outside gene matches: 7. Germline CDR1 is DFQATT and CDR2 is SNEGSKA (reference sequence). The CDR3 is 15 residues long. The CDR3 is CSASMGQGNNYGYTF. The CDR3 bases are TGCAGTGCTAGCATGGGACAGGGAAACAACTATGGCTACACCTTC.

The rearrangement uses TRBV11-2 and TRBJ2-7; 11 positions agree with TRBD2. The CDR3 is 17 residues long. Looked up from germline, CDR1 is SGHAT and CDR2 is FQNNGV. The V segment lost 2 bases and the J segment 5 bases; nucleotides outside the gene matches: 11. CDR3 bases: TGTGCCAGCAGCTTACGGGCCTTAGCGGGGGGGTTCCACGAGCAGTACTTC. This sequence encodes CASSLRALAGGFHEQYF.

This clonotype appeared many times. The CDR3 sequence: CASSAALNTEAFF. The CDR3 DNA is TGTGCCAGCAGCGCAGCACTGAACACTGAAGCTTTCTTT. The chain combines TRBV3-1 with TRBJ1-1; D not resolved. CDR1 and CDR2 (germline): LGHDT, YNNKEL (reference sequence). V dropped 5 bases and J dropped 0 bases, with 7 bases sitting between them. CDR3 size: 13 residues.

There are a few counts of this clonotype. The V and J genes are TRBV25-1 and TRBJ1-2, with D tentatively TRBD1 (5 bases). There are 13 residues in the CDR3. Germline V gene sequence: CDR1 MGHDK, CDR2 SYGVNS. V lost 8 bases, J lost 4 bases, and 14 bases lay in between. Written as DNA, the CDR3 is TGTGCCAGCGTTAGGGACGGCCGCTATGGCTACACCTTC. Translation: CASVRDGRYGYTF.